What follows describes a single T cell receptor (beta chain). Antigen specificity is unknown. Trimming at V came to 4 bases and at J to 6 bases, leaving 5 bases not matched to a gene. The CDR3 contains 13 residues. The germline gives CDR1 MGHDK, CDR2 SYGVNS. This record comes from a study of beta chain features in type 1 diabetes. Findings and limits, study-wide: PCR, the amplification step, might favor shorter templates, equally in patients and controls. Patients' naive, central memory and regulatory TCRB repertoires appeared more alike than those of healthy donors. Moderate but significant shortening of TCRB CDR3s was recorded in all four CD4+ subsets from Type 1 diabetes patients.

The whole isolated RNA underwent reverse transcription, so sequencing captured expressed TCRB transcripts. This table comes from immunoSEQ multiplex PCR, and its TCRdb copy is limited to in-frame clones, with some not included. Of some 230,000 clones detected, 9.6% appear once; the ten largest clones hold 0.034%. The sequenced material came from naive CD4+ T cells from blood. The V call is TRBV25-1, the J call TRBJ1-1; 7 nucleotides agree with TRBD1. The TCR comes from a woman aged 18-29 years in good health. The CDR3 DNA reads as TGTGCCAGCAGTGTACAGGGGACCGCTGAAGCTTTCTTT. Translated: CASSVQGTAEAFF.